This TCR beta chain was identified in a study of Ad26.COV2.S vaccination and SARS-CoV-2 variants (dated by TCRdb to about 2021). For the wider study: Sequencing of the TCRbeta repertoire served to evaluate the specificity and breadth of SARS-CoV-2-reactive T cell receptors following Ad26.COV2.S vaccination. The TCR-sequenced set comprised about 32 samples: approximately 20 Ad26.COV2.S vaccine recipients, 5 placebo recipients and 8 SARS-CoV-2 convalescent individuals. Here is what the overall study found, with its caveats: Spike-specific TCR breadth was higher in Ad26.COV2.S recipients than in placebo recipients (P = 0.0014). Comparable non-spike TCR breadth was observed between vaccine and placebo recipients, consistent with only spike being contained in the vaccine. After vaccination, spike-specific CD8+ and CD4+ T cell responses were reported to show substantial breadth. The authors noted that the TCR breadth and depth analyses may have underestimated total T cell responses.

TCRbeta CDR3 regions were sequenced with the immunoSEQ Assay. After extraction, genomic DNA underwent amplification by bias-controlled multiplex PCR, followed by high-throughput sequencing. Turning to the authors' computational methods: To quantify the absolute abundance of every unique TCRbeta CDR3 region, sequences were collapsed and filtered. T cell fraction was estimated by normalizing TCRbeta template counts to usable DNA, with usable DNA measured through amplification of reference genes found in all nucleated cells. Repertoire TCRs were annotated as SARS-CoV-2-specific when V gene, CDR3 amino acid sequence and J gene were exactly matched to a known reactive TCR set. MIRA supplied the reference SARS-CoV-2 TCR set, which was filtered for enrichment in COVID-19-positive ImmuneCODE repertoires so that public or cross-reactive TCRs were removed. Using the MIRA antigens, annotated TCRs were further analysed by specific ORF or by position within an ORF. Depth was the summed frequency of annotated unique rearrangements, while breadth was defined as annotated unique rearrangements over total unique productive rearrangements. Two-sided Wilcoxon rank-sum tests were applied when comparing TCR breadth between groups. As stored in TCRdb, this immuneACCESS dataset retains in-frame rearrangements with V and J assigned. A fraction of the clones does not appear; measured against another copy, unresolved V genes explain less than half of the discrepancy, and the remainder lacks a known reason. That table is the source of V, J and clone size, and D and trimming were worked out from the DNA. Here the sample has about 350,000 clones; 90% to 95% occur a single time. The ten largest clones capture 3.9% of the sample.

Worth noting for this clone: There is no known antigen for this receptor. Per-base quality was not reported, and no clone a single base away is much larger than it.

The cysteine opens and the phenylalanine closes a CDR3 of 12 amino acids. The sequence is cut down to CDR3 DNA, 36 bases in frame from base 1. The germline V gene supplies CDR1 MNHEY and CDR2 SVGAGI. The time point label of this sample denotes: individuals recovered from natural SARS-CoV-2 infection. The sequence was obtained from a human donor who had recovered from COVID-19. The receptor chain draws on TRBV6-5 and TRBJ2-7, with the D call perhaps TRBD1 or TRBD2, as 6 bases match in each case. The sequencing used peripheral blood, collected after recovery from COVID-19. The CDR3: CQSGRGQYEQYF. The nucleotides read TGTCAATCCGGTCGGGGGCAATACGAGCAGTACTTC.